These T cell receptor beta chains were read from a single sample in a study of T-cell memory formation after mild COVID-19. TCRdb re-called the 5' RACE reads through MiXCR, storing one row per CDR3 protein. The sample lists hundreds of thousands of distinct CDR3 sequences, roughly 20% occurring once. Source material: PBMCs or a T cell subset sorted from them (not recorded which). These receptors were obtained from an adult woman who had mild COVID-19 (a few samples of this study predate the infection). Cell type and time point are not known. CDR3s include the opening cysteine and the closing phenylalanine or tryptophan. Fields, in order: clone size, J gene, D gene, V gene, CDR3 DNA, CDR3 protein. A D gene is named only where the DNA matches it firmly. Only some rows state a clone size, as once, few, many or a class for expanded clones.

>once|TRBJ2-7|TRBD1|TRBV10-3
TGTGCCATCAGTGAACAGGGGAGCGTCAAGCAGTACTTC
CAISEQGSVKQYF
>-|TRBJ1-1|-|TRBV19
TGTGCCAGTAGTGTTTACACTGAAGCTTTCTTT
CASSVYTEAFF
>few|TRBJ2-7|-|TRBV6-5
TGTGCCAGCAGTCCCCGACTGTTAAACTACGAGCAGTACTTC
CASSPRLLNYEQYF
>once|TRBJ1-6|TRBD1|TRBV18
TGTGCCAGCTCCCTTCAGGACAGGGTTAATTCACCCCTCCACTTT
CASSLQDRVNSPLHF
>-|TRBJ2-1|TRBD2|TRBV14
TGTGCCAGCAGCCAAGATCACGTAAGGCTAGCGGGTGAGCAGTTCTTC
CASSQDHVRLAGEQFF
>-|TRBJ2-7|TRBD1|TRBV9
TGTGCCAGCAGCCCCATTACAGGGGGTTTTGTCTACGAGCAGTACTTC
CASSPITGGFVYEQYF
>-|TRBJ1-1|-|TRBV12-3/TRBV12-4
TGTGCCAGCAGTTTAGACAGGGCGGGAGGGACTGAAGCTTTCTTT
CASSLDRAGGTEAFF
>-|TRBJ1-2|-|TRBV30
TGTGCCTGGAGTCCCGGGCAGCCCGGGGAGAGCTACACCTTC
CAWSPGQPGESYTF
>-|TRBJ1-1|-|TRBV27
TGTGCCAGCATCGGAGGGGTGACTGAAGCTTTCTTT
CASIGGVTEAFF
>-|TRBJ2-3|TRBD2|TRBV7-2
TGTGCCAGCAGCCCGTCTAGCGGGAGGGCCCCAGATACGCAGTATTTT
CASSPSSGRAPDTQYF
>-|TRBJ1-6|-|TRBV20-1
TGCAGTGCAACCCCGGCCCTCTCCTATAATTCACCCCTCCACTTT
CSATPALSYNSPLHF
>-|TRBJ2-7|TRBD2|TRBV20-1
TGCAGTGCTAGAGCCTCGACTAGCGGGCCTTCCTACGAGCAGTACTTC
CSARASTSGPSYEQYF
>few|TRBJ1-2|-|TRBV19
TGTGCCAGTACCGGCGACTACGGTGCCTATGGCTACACCTTC
CASTGDYGAYGYTF
>-|TRBJ1-2|-|TRBV7-8
TGTGCCAGCAGCTCTCCGGGGGTCTATGGCTACACCTTC
CASSSPGVYGYTF